This T cell receptor beta chain derives from a study of blood T cell repertoires in COVID-19. Sequencing used immunoSEQ multiplex PCR; TCRdb keeps in-frame clones, though not all of them. The sample holds 100,000 to 150,000 clones; around 89% are singletons and the top ten take about 9.4%. V lost 3 bases and J 2 bases, leaving 9 bases between the germline ends. Germline CDR1 and CDR2: SGHRS and YFSETQ. CDR3 size: 14 residues. V and J are TRBV5-1 and TRBJ1-3, with D perhaps TRBD1 (5 bases). This clonotype was obtained from a man between 45 and 60 years old with acute or convalescent COVID-19. Sequencing was performed on peripheral blood. The CDR3 loop is CASSSAGAGNTIYF. CDR3 DNA sequence: TGCGCCAGCAGCTCGGCGGGGGCTGGAAACACCATATATTTT.